This TCR beta chain was identified during a study of T cell changes during pregnancy in multiple sclerosis. CDR1 is MDHEN and CDR2 is SYDVKM in the germline V gene. The V and J ends lost 6 bases and 3 bases respectively, with 12 bases between them. There are 14 residues in the CDR3. The repertoire was sequenced with immunoSEQ multiplex PCR; TCRdb's copy has only in-frame clones and lacks some. The sample lists roughly 15,000 clones; around 82% were seen once. The origin of this receptor is a female donor in good health, enrolled as a control in a pregnancy study. This specimen was CD8+ T cells from peripheral blood mononuclear cells, taken in the third trimester of pregnancy. V is TRBV28 and J is TRBJ1-5; maybe TRBD1 (6 bases). The CDR3 nucleotides read TGTGCCAGCAGCCCGGACAGACACAATCAGCCCCAGCATTTT. Protein sequence: CASSPDRHNQPQHF.